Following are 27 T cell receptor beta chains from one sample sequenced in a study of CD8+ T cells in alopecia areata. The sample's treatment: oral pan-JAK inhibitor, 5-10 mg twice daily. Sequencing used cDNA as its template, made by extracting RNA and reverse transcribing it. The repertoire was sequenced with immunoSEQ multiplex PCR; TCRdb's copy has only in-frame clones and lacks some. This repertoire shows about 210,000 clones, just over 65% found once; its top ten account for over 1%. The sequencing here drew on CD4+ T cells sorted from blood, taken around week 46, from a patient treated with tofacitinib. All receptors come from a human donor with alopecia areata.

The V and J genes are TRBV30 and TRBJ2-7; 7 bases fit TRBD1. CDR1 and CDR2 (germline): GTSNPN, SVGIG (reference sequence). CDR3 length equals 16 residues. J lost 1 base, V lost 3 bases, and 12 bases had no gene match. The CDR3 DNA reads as TGTGCCTGGAGACCCCGCCCCGGACAGGAATCCTACGAGCAGTACTTC. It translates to CAWRPRPGQESYEQYF.

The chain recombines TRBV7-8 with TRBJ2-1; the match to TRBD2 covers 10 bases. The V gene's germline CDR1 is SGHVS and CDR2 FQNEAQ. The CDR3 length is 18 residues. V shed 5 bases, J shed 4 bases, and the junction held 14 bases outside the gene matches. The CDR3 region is CASSPDGTSGALYNEQFF. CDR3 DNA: TGTGCCAGCAGCCCGGATGGTACTAGCGGGGCCCTTTACAATGAGCAGTTCTTC. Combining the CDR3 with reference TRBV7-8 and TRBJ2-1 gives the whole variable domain GAGVSQSPRYKVAKRGQDVALRCDPISGHVSLFWYQQALGQGPEFLTYFQNEAQLDKSGLPSDRFFAERPEGSVSTLKIQRTQQEDSAVYLCASSPDGTSGALYNEQFFGPGTRLTVL.

The chain's CDR3 is CASSYFGGSDTQYF. As DNA, the CDR3 is TGTGCCAGCAGTTACTTTGGGGGATCAGATACGCAGTATTTT. This chain connects TRBV6-5 to TRBJ2-3; perhaps D is TRBD1 or TRBD2 (5 bases each). CDR1 MNHEY and CDR2 SVGAGI come from the germline V gene. The V and J ends lost 1 base and 4 bases respectively, with 9 bases between them. The length of the CDR3 is 14 residues.

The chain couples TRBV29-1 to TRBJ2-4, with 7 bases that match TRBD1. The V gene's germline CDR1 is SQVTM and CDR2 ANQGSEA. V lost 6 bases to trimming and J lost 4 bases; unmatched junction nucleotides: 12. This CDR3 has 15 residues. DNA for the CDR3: TGCAGCGTCTACAAAGCAGGGACAGAAAAAAACATTCAGTACTTC. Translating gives CSVYKAGTEKNIQYF.

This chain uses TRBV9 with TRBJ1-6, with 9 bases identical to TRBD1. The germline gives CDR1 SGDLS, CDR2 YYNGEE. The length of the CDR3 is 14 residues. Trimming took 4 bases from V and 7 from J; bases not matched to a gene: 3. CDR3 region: CASSFGQGNSPLHF. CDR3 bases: TGTGCCAGCAGCTTTGGACAGGGGAATTCACCCCTCCACTTT. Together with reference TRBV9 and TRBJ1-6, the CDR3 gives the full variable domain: DSGVTQTPKHLITATGQRVTLRCSPRSGDLSVYWYQQSLDQGLQFLIQYYNGEERAKGNILERFSAQQFPDLHSELNLSSLELGDSALYFCASSFGQGNSPLHFGNGTRLTVT.

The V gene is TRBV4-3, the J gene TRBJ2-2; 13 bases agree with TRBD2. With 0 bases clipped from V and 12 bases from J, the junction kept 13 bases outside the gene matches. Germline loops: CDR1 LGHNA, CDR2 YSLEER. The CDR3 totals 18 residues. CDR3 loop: CASSQDAGTSGGARKLFF. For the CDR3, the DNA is TGCGCCAGCAGCCAAGATGCTGGAACTAGCGGGGGGGCCCGGAAGCTGTTTTTT.

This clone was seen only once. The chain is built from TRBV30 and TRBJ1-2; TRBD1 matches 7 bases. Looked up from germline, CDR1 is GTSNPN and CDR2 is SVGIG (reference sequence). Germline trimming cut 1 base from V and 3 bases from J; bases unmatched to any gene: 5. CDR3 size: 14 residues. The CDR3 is CAWSAAQGHYGYTF. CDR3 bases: TGTGCCTGGAGTGCGGCACAGGGGCACTATGGCTACACCTTC.

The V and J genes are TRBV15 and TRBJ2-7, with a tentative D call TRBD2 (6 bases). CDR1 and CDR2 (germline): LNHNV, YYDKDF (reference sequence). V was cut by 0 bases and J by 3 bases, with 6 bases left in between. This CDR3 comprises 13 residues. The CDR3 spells CATSREGGYEQYF. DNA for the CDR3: TGTGCCACCAGCAGAGAGGGGGGCTACGAGCAGTACTTC. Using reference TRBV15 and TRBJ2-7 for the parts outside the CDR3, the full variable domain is DAMVIQNPRYQVTQFGKPVTLSCSQTLNHNVMYWYQQKSSQAPKLLFHYYDKDFNNEADTPDNFQSRRPNTSFCFLDIRSPGLGDTAMYLCATSREGGYEQYFGPGTRLTVT.

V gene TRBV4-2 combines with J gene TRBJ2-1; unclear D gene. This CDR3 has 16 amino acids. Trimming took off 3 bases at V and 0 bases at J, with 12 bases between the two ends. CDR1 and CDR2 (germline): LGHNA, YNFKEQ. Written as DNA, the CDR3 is TGTGCCAGCAGCCAGGCCCTAGGTAGCTCCTACAATGAGCAGTTCTTC. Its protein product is CASSQALGSSYNEQFF.

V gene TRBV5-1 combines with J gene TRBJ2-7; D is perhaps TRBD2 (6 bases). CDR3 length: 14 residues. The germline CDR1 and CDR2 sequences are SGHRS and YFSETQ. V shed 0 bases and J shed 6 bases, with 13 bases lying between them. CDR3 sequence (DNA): TGCGCCAGCAGCTTGGCCGGTTTGGGAGGCGAGCAGTACTTC. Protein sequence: CASSLAGLGGEQYF.

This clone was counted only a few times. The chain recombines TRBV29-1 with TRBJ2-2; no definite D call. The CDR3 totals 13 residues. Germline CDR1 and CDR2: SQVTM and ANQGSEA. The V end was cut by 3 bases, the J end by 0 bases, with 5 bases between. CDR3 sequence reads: CSVDVANTGELFF. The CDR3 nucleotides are TGCAGCGTTGACGTTGCGAACACCGGGGAGCTGTTTTTT.

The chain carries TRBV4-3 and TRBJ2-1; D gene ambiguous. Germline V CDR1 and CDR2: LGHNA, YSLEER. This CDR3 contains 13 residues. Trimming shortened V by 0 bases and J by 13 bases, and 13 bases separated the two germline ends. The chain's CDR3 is CASSQDLGTNQFF. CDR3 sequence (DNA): TGCGCCAGCAGCCAAGATCTAGGTACGAACCAGTTCTTC.

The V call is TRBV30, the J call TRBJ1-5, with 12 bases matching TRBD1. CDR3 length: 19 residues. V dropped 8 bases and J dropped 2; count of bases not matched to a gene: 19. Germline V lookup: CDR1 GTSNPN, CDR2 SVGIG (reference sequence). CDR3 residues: CALLWVTGQGASGNQPQHF. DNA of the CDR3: TGTGCCCTGCTATGGGTTACGGGACAGGGGGCGAGTGGCAATCAGCCCCAGCATTTT. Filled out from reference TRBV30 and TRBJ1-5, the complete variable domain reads SQTIHQWPATLVQPVGSPLSLECTVEGTSNPNLYWYRQAAGRGLQLLFYSVGIGQISSEVPQNLSASRPQDRQFILSSKKLLLSDSGFYLCALLWVTGQGASGNQPQHFGDGTRLSIL.

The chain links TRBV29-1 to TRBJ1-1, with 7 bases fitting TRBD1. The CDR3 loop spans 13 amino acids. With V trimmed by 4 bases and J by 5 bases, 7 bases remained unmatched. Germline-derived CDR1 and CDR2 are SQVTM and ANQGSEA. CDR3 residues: CSVAKGAQTEAFF. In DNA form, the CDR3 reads TGCAGCGTTGCGAAGGGGGCTCAGACTGAAGCTTTCTTT. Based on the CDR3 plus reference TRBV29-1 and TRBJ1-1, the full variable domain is SAVISQKPSRDICQRGTSLTIQCQVDSQVTMMFWYRQQPGQSLTLIATANQGSEATYESGFVIDKFPISRPNLTFSTLTVSNMSPEDSSIYLCSVAKGAQTEAFFGQGTRLTVV.

The CDR3 DNA is TGCGCCAGCAGCCAAGATCGGGGCTCCTACAATGAGCAGTTCTTC. Encoded protein: CASSQDRGSYNEQFF. The rearrangement joins TRBV4-3 to TRBJ2-1; D possibly corresponds to TRBD2 (5 bases). The CDR3 length is 15 residues. V lost 0 bases and J 0 bases, leaving 6 bases between the germline ends. Per the germline V gene, CDR1 is LGHNA and CDR2 is YSLEER.

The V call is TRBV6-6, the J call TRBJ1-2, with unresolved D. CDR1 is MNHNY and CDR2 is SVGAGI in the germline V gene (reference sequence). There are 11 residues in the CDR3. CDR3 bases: TGTGCGGCCGGACGGGACTATGGCTACACCTTC. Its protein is CAAGRDYGYTF.

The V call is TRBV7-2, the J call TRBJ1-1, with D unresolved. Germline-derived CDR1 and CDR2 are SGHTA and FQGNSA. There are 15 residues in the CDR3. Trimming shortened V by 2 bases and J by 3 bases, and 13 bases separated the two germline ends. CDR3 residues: CASSLQFGGDTEAFF. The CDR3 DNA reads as TGTGCCAGCAGCTTACAATTCGGCGGGGACACTGAAGCTTTCTTT.

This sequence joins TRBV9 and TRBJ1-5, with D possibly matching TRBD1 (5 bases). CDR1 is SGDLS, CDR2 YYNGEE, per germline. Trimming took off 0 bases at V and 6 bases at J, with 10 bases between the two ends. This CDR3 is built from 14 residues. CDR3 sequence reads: CASSVDAGRQPQHF. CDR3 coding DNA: TGTGCCAGCAGCGTAGATGCAGGGCGTCAGCCCCAGCATTTT.

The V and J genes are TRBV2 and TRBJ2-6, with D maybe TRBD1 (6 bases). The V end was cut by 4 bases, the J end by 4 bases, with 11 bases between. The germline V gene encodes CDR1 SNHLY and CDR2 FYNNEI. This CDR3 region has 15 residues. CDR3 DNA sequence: TGTGCCAGCAGTGCGGACAGATCCGGGGCCAACGTCCTGACTTTC. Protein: CASSADRSGANVLTF. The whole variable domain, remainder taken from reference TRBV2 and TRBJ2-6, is EPEVTQTPSHQVTQMGQEVILRCVPISNHLYFYWYRQILGQKVEFLVSFYNNEISEKSEIFDDQFSVERPDGSNFTLKIRSTKLEDSAMYFCASSADRSGANVLTFGAGSRLTVL.

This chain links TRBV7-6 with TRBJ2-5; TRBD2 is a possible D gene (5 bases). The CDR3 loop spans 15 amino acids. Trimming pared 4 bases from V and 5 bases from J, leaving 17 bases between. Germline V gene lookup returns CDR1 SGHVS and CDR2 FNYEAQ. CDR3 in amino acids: CASSSPRLAGETQYF. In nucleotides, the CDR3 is TGTGCCAGCAGCTCACCCCGGCTAGCTGGGGAGACCCAGTACTTC.

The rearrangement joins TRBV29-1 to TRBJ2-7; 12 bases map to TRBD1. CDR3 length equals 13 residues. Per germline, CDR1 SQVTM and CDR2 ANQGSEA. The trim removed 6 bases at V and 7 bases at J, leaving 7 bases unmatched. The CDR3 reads CSVGTGGLREQYF. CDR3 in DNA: TGCAGCGTCGGGACAGGGGGCTTGAGGGAGCAGTACTTC.

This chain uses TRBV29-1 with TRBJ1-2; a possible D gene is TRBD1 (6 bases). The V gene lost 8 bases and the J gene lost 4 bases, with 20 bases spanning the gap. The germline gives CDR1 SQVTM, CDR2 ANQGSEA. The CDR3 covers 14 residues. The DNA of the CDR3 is TGCAGCACAGGACAGCCCTTAAGTGGCTATGGCTACACCTTC. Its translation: CSTGQPLSGYGYTF. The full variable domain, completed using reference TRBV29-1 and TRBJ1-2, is SAVISQKPSRDICQRGTSLTIQCQVDSQVTMMFWYRQQPGQSLTLIATANQGSEATYESGFVIDKFPISRPNLTFSTLTVSNMSPEDSSIYLCSTGQPLSGYGYTFGSGTRLTVV.

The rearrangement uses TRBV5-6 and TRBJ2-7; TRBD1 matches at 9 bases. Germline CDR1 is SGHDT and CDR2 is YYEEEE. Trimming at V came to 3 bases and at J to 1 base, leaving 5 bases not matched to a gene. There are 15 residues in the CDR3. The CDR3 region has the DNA TGTGCCAGCAGCTCCCTCGGGACAGGGTCCTACGAGCAGTACTTC. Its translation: CASSSLGTGSYEQYF.

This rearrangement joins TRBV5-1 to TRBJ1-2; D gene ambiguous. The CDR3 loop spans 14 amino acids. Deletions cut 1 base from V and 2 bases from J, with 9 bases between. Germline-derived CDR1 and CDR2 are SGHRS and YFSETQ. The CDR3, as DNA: TGCGCCAGCAGCTTGTCTGACGGAAACTATGGCTACACCTTC. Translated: CASSLSDGNYGYTF.

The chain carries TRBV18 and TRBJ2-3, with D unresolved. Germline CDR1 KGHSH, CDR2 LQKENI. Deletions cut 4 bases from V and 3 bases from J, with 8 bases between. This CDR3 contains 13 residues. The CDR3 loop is CASSLRETDTQYF. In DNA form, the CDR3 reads TGTGCCAGCTCACTGCGAGAAACAGATACGCAGTATTTT.

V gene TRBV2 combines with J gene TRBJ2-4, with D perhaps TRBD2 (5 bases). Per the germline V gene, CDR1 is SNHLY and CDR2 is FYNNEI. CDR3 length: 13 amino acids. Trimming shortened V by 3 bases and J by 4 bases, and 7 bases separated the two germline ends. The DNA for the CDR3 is TGTGCCAGCAGTGAGGGGAGTAAAAACATTCAGTACTTC. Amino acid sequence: CASSEGSKNIQYF. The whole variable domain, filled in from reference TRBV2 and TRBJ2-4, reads EPEVTQTPSHQVTQMGQEVILRCVPISNHLYFYWYRQILGQKVEFLVSFYNNEISEKSEIFDDQFSVERPDGSNFTLKIRSTKLEDSAMYFCASSEGSKNIQYFGAGTRLSVL.

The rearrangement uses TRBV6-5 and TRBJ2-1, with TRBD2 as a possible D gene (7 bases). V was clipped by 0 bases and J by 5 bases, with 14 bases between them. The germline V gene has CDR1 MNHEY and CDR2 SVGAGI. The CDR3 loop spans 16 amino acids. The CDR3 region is CASSYSRGGANNEQFF. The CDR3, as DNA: TGTGCCAGCAGTTACTCGAGGGGGGGCGCCAACAATGAGCAGTTCTTC.